The present entry profiles one T cell receptor (beta chain) with its context. Its antigen remains unknown. The data stem from a study of cytomegalovirus exposure and HLA in healthy donors. Study-level points and caveats: Follow-up analysis later connected one missense variant in DCLRE1C with trimming of TCR beta V- and J-genes.

The study ran its PCR with 60 Vbeta and 13 Jbeta primers. Original processing notes: A later analysis tallied approximately 78 million unique TCR beta chains, 10 million to 12 million of them shared. TCRdb's copy holds only in-frame clones and misses some; the assay was immunoSEQ multiplex PCR. V, J and clone size derive from that table, while D and trimming were established from the DNA sequence. The sample lists 85,000 to 100,000 clones, approximately 86% occurring once. Germline V gene data show CDR1 as MGHRA and CDR2 as YSYEKL. This CDR3 has 13 residues. V was cut by 1 base and J by 4 bases, with 7 bases left in between. All donors participated as healthy donors of bone marrow.

Sequencing was carried out using PBMCs. The chain couples TRBV4-1 to TRBJ1-2, with D uncertain. The receptor's source is a man younger than 40 in good health and CMV-seropositive. CDR3 sequence: CASSQGGGYGYTF. CDR3 sequence (DNA): TGCGCCAGCAGCCAAGGAGGAGGCTATGGCTACACCTTC.